This TCR beta chain was found in a study of cytomegalovirus exposure and HLA in healthy donors. The V gene end was trimmed by 1 base and the J gene end by 6 bases; junction bases not matched to a gene: 2. This CDR3 is 12 amino acids long. Germline V gene sequence: CDR1 GTSNPN, CDR2 SVGIG (reference sequence). The PCR used 60 Vbeta and 13 Jbeta primers. Produced via immunoSEQ multiplex PCR; TCRdb's table is partial and in-frame only. The sample holds about 57,000 clones, about 69% seen once. V and J are TRBV30 and TRBJ2-7; TRBD1 agrees at 8 bases. The sequenced material came from PBMCs. The TCR originated in a man in his thirties or forties in good health and CMV-seropositive. CDR3 in amino acids: CAWSGTGSEQYF. DNA for the CDR3: TGTGCCTGGAGTGGGACAGGGAGCGAGCAGTACTTC.